Listed below are T cell receptor beta chains from one sample, sequenced in a study of T-cell reconstitution after alpha-beta-depleted transplantation in children. MiXCR, run by TCRdb on the PCR reads, gives a single entry per CDR3 protein. The profile shows over 90,000 distinct CDR3 sequences, 7.5% to 9% of them singletons. Sequences were derived from PBMCs, sampled before TCRalphabeta/CD19-depleted stem cell transplant. Source of these receptors: a boy between 2 and 10 years old with acute lymphoblastic leukemia, due to receive a stem cell transplant. Each CDR3 is given with its conserved first and last residue. The order of the fields is V gene, clone size, J gene, D gene, CDR3 protein, CDR3 DNA. D genes are given only for firm matches. The listing skips clone size in some rows; elsewhere it reads once, few, many or a size class.

v_gene: TRBV3-1
abundance: .
j_gene: TRBJ2-1
d_gene: .
CDR3aa: CACSNSDTSFYNEQFF
CDR3nt: TGTGCCTGCTCCAACTCGGACACCAGCTTTTACAATGAGCAGTTCTTC

v_gene: TRBV12-3/TRBV12-4
abundance: .
j_gene: TRBJ1-1
d_gene: TRBD1
CDR3aa: CASRRTGGLNTEAFF
CDR3nt: TGTGCCAGCAGACGGACAGGGGGCTTGAACACTGAAGCTTTCTTT

v_gene: TRBV12-3/TRBV12-4
abundance: many
j_gene: TRBJ2-1
d_gene: TRBD2
CDR3aa: CASISTSGGAFEQFF
CDR3nt: TGTGCCAGCATTTCAACTAGCGGGGGGGCCTTTGAGCAGTTCTTC

v_gene: TRBV7-2
abundance: many
j_gene: TRBJ1-1
d_gene: .
CDR3aa: CASSFGTLNTEAFF
CDR3nt: TGTGCCAGCAGCTTTGGGACGTTGAACACTGAAGCTTTCTTT

v_gene: TRBV11-2
abundance: many
j_gene: TRBJ1-5
d_gene: .
CDR3aa: CASSSSHNQPQHF
CDR3nt: TGTGCCAGCAGCTCTTCCCATAATCAGCCCCAGCATTTT

v_gene: TRBV5-1
abundance: .
j_gene: TRBJ2-5
d_gene: .
CDR3aa: CASSLGGFQETQYF
CDR3nt: TGCGCCAGCAGCTTGGGGGGGTTTCAAGAGACCCAGTACTTC

v_gene: TRBV2
abundance: .
j_gene: TRBJ1-1
d_gene: .
CDR3aa: CASSGNMNTEAFF
CDR3nt: TGTGCCAGCAGTGGGAACATGAACACTGAAGCTTTCTTT

v_gene: TRBV10-3
abundance: .
j_gene: TRBJ2-1
d_gene: TRBD2
CDR3aa: CAISESPSGGANEQFF
CDR3nt: TGTGCCATCAGTGAGTCGCCCAGCGGGGGGGCTAATGAGCAGTTCTTC

v_gene: TRBV28
abundance: few
j_gene: TRBJ2-5
d_gene: TRBD1
CDR3aa: CASSPIRQGFIETQYF
CDR3nt: TGTGCCAGCAGTCCCATCCGACAGGGCTTTATAGAGACCCAGTACTTC

v_gene: TRBV9
abundance: many
j_gene: TRBJ2-2
d_gene: TRBD1
CDR3aa: CASSLDRAGTGELFF
CDR3nt: TGTGCCAGCAGCTTAGACAGGGCAGGAACCGGGGAGCTGTTTTTT